This entry lists 10 T cell receptor beta chains sequenced from one sample in a study of cytomegalovirus exposure and HLA in healthy donors. Primers for the PCR totalled 60 Vbeta and 13 Jbeta. Produced via immunoSEQ multiplex PCR; TCRdb's table is partial and in-frame only. Of about 250,000 clones detected, 80% to 95% appear once; the ten largest clones hold 1.5% to 2%. The specimen was PBMCs. Receptors originate from a girl aged 2 to 9 in good health and CMV-seronegative.

This rearrangement joins TRBV6-1 to TRBJ2-5; 7 nucleotides match TRBD1. TRBJ2-7 matches the DNA end more closely, so the J call is doubtful. This CDR3 spans 15 amino acids. Germline CDR1 and CDR2: MNHNS and SASEGT. This CDR3 is CASRPGQTISYEQYF. Written as DNA, the CDR3 is TGTGCCAGCAGGCCGGGACAGACTATCTCCTACGAGCAGTACTTC.

This chain joins TRBV5-1 and TRBJ1-2; D unresolved. V lost 2 bases and J lost 5, with 10 bases in between. CDR3 length equals 13 residues. Germline loops: CDR1 SGHRS, CDR2 YFSETQ. This chain's CDR3 is CASSFQVQYGYTF. The CDR3 DNA reads TGCGCCAGCAGCTTCCAGGTGCAATATGGCTACACCTTC.

The chain combines TRBV6-1 with TRBJ2-5; D uncertain. Trimming pared 6 bases from V and 6 bases from J, leaving 8 bases between. Germline lookup yields CDR1 MNHNS and CDR2 SASEGT. This CDR3 is 11 amino acids long. The CDR3 DNA is TGTGCCAGCAGCGCCACTCAGACCCAGTACTTC. Amino acids: CASSATQTQYF.

V and J are TRBV28 and TRBJ2-1, with a weak D call TRBD1 (6 bases). V was trimmed by 3 bases and J by 9 bases, leaving 21 bases between them. The CDR3 is made up of 16 amino acids. Germline V gives CDR1 MDHEN, CDR2 SYDVKM. CDR3 sequence reads: CASSFFTGKLGSEQFF. CDR3 nucleotides: TGTGCCAGCAGTTTCTTCACAGGGAAATTAGGGAGTGAGCAGTTCTTC.

V gene TRBV28 combines with J gene TRBJ2-7; unclear D gene. The CDR3 covers 15 residues. Germline-derived CDR1 and CDR2 are MDHEN and SYDVKM. Trimming removed 6 bases at V and 4 bases at J, with 19 bases between. CDR3 sequence reads: CASSPTALTNYEQYF. In nucleotides, the CDR3 is TGTGCCAGCAGCCCCACAGCCCTCACAAATTACGAGCAGTACTTC.

This clone was recorded once. The chain carries TRBV5-6 and TRBJ1-1; weak D call: TRBD1 (6 bases). V was cut by 2 bases and J by 5 bases, with 16 bases left in between. The CDR3 is made up of 15 amino acids. The germline CDR1 and CDR2 sequences are SGHDT and YYEEEE. The CDR3 loop reads CASSFEPTGQTEAFF. The CDR3 DNA follows: TGTGCCAGCAGCTTCGAACCGACAGGCCAAACTGAAGCTTTCTTT.

Worth noting for this clone: Other DNA sequences in the same sample also yield this CDR3. This chain uses TRBV11-2 with TRBJ2-5; D gene unclear. Trimming left V 4 bases short and J 4 bases short, with 4 bases between. Germline lookup yields CDR1 SGHAT and CDR2 FQNNGV. The CDR3 covers 11 residues. CDR3 loop: CASSSGETQYF. The CDR3 DNA sequence: TGTGCCAGCAGCTCCGGAGAGACCCAGTACTTC.

In its sample, this clone was seen a few times. V is TRBV5-4 and J is TRBJ2-6, with TRBD1 as a possible D gene (6 bases). The CDR3 sequence is 18 residues long. V was pared by 2 bases and J by 1 base, with 16 bases between. Germline V gives CDR1 SGHNT, CDR2 YYREEE (reference sequence). In DNA form, the CDR3 reads TGTGCCAGCAGCTTCGACACAGGGTGGGGATCTGGGGCCAACGTCCTGACTTTC. It codes for CASSFDTGWGSGANVLTF.

The CDR3 loop is CASSLYYSGTDEQYF. For the CDR3, the DNA is TGTGCCAGCAGCTTGTACTACTCCGGGACAGACGAGCAGTACTTC. The rearrangement joins TRBV7-2 to TRBJ2-7; TRBD1 matches 7 bases. This CDR3 comprises 15 residues. Germline V lookup: CDR1 SGHTA, CDR2 FQGNSA. V trimming: 3 bases; J trimming: 5 bases; junction bases outside the gene matches: 10.

This sequence joins TRBV2 and TRBJ2-5, with 7 bases that match TRBD2. CDR3 length: 14 residues. Germline CDR1 and CDR2: SNHLY and FYNNEI. With 4 bases clipped from V and 3 bases from J, the junction kept 5 bases outside the gene matches. The CDR3 loop reads CASSAASGKETQYF. CDR3 in DNA: TGTGCCAGCAGTGCGGCTAGCGGTAAAGAGACCCAGTACTTC. Filled out from reference TRBV2 and TRBJ2-5, the complete variable domain reads EPEVTQTPSHQVTQMGQEVILRCVPISNHLYFYWYRQILGQKVEFLVSFYNNEISEKSEIFDDQFSVERPDGSNFTLKIRSTKLEDSAMYFCASSAASGKETQYFGPGTRLLVL.